This T cell receptor (beta chain) is drawn from a study of T cell changes during pregnancy in multiple sclerosis. Deletions cut 0 bases from V and 7 bases from J, with 10 bases between. Germline loops: CDR1 SGHDN, CDR2 FVKESK. The CDR3 extends over 15 amino acids. Method: immunoSEQ multiplex PCR; TCRdb's copy keeps in-frame clones and lacks some. The table has roughly 93,000 clones, around 93% seen once. The source is a female donor in good health, enrolled as a control in a pregnancy study. Specimen: peripheral blood, collected in the first trimester of pregnancy. The chain recombines TRBV14 with TRBJ1-6, with no clear D. CDR3 nucleotides: TGTGCCAGCAGCCAAGAAAGTCGGAGAAATTCACCCCTCCACTTT. Its protein is CASSQESRRNSPLHF.